These 30 T cell receptor beta chains share one sample of origin, sequenced in a study. TCRdb fed the RT-PCR reads into MiXCR, producing one record per CDR3 protein. The repertoire has 650,000 to 800,000 distinct CDR3 sequences, approximately 15% of them found once; the top ten carry 3.6%. Input material: memory CD4+ T cells from blood. These receptor sequences come from a female donor in good health, serving as a healthy control.

This clonotype came up once. This rearrangement joins TRBV2 to TRBJ2-1; no definite D call. The V gene lost 6 bases and the J gene lost 5 bases, with 11 bases spanning the gap. The CDR3 consists of 13 residues. Germline loops: CDR1 SNHLY, CDR2 FYNNEI. The DNA for the CDR3 is TGTGCCAGCAGCCCCCCTGCCAACAATGAGCAGTTCTTC. Its translation is CASSPPANNEQFF.

CDR3 DNA: TGTGCCAGCAGGGTCGTGGGGATCCGAAACACCATATATTTT. Translating gives CASRVVGIRNTIYF. This sequence joins TRBV12-3 or TRBV12-4 and TRBJ1-3; no reliable D call. CDR3 length: 14 residues. V lost 6 bases to trimming and J lost 5 bases, with 14 bases between them.

The sample holds a few counts of this clonotype. The chain links TRBV3-1 to TRBJ1-2; TRBD1 agrees at 8 bases. The CDR3 is 15 amino acids. CDR1 and CDR2 from the germline V gene are LGHDT and YNNKEL (reference sequence). Trimming removed 2 bases from V and 3 bases from J; junction bases left unmatched: 5. CDR3 sequence: CASSQSDRADYGYTF. The CDR3 DNA is TGTGCCAGCAGCCAATCGGACAGGGCTGACTATGGCTACACCTTC.

V and J are TRBV7-8 and TRBJ1-1; D possibly corresponds to TRBD1 (5 bases). Germline CDR1 is SGHVS and CDR2 is FQNEAQ. V was pared by 1 base and J by 4 bases, with 10 bases between. There are 14 residues in the CDR3. CDR3 sequence reads: CASSLVGASTEAFF. CDR3 DNA sequence: TGTGCCAGCAGCTTAGTAGGGGCAAGCACTGAAGCTTTCTTT.

A single count supports this clonotype. An end of the junction does not agree with germline; a read error may underlie this. V and J are TRBV6-6 and TRBJ2-1, with 8 bases fitting TRBD2. The length of the CDR3 is 14 residues. The germline CDR1 and CDR2 sequences are MNHNY and SVGAGI (reference sequence). This CDR3 reads CSSMASGSDNEQFF. DNA for the CDR3: TGTTCCAGCATGGCTAGCGGGTCGGACAATGAGCAGTTCTTC.

Remarks on this clonotype: A junction end diverges from the germline sequence, so it may reflect a read error. This rearrangement joins TRBV12-3 or TRBV12-4 to TRBJ2-7; D uncertain. The CDR3 is 12 residues long. The DNA of the CDR3 is TGTGCCAGCAGTTTAGTAGGGTACGAGCAGAACTTC. Translation: CASSLVGYEQNF.

This clonotype was seen ten or more times. The chain joins TRBV15 to TRBJ2-7; D is uncertain. In germline, CDR1 is LNHNV, CDR2 YYDKDF (reference sequence). This CDR3 spans 13 amino acids. The V and J ends lost 1 base and 8 bases respectively, with 12 bases between them. CDR3 DNA: TGTGCCACCAGCAGAGCAGACCCTACGAAGCAGTACTTC. Translation gives CATSRADPTKQYF.

This clonotype occurred a few times. In nucleotides, the CDR3 is TGCGCCAGCAGCGCCGGACTAGCGGGAGTTGCAGATACGCAGTATTTT. It codes for CASSAGLAGVADTQYF. The chain couples TRBV5-1 to TRBJ2-3; 13 nucleotides line up with TRBD2. J gave up 4 bases and V 4 bases, and 6 bases lay outside the gene matches. The CDR3 covers 16 residues. The germline V gene has CDR1 SGHRS and CDR2 YFSETQ. Full variable domain (outside the CDR3, taken from reference TRBV5-1 and TRBJ2-3): KAGVTQTPRYLIKTRGQQVTLSCSPISGHRSVSWYQQTPGQGLQFLFEYFSETQRNKGNFPGRFSGRQFSNSRSEMNVSTLELGDSALYLCASSAGLAGVADTQYFGPGTRLTVL.

This clonotype was found a few times. This sequence joins TRBV12-3 or TRBV12-4 and TRBJ2-1; maybe TRBD2 (6 bases). The CDR3 runs 15 residues. V lost 1 base and J lost 10, with 17 bases in between. The CDR3 DNA follows: TGTGCCAGCAGTTTAGGTTCTAGCGAAAGAAGGGAGCAGTTCTTC. Amino acids: CASSLGSSERREQFF.

There are many counts of this clonotype. J is TRBJ1-2 and V is TRBV12-3 or TRBV12-4; possible D gene TRBD1, 5 bases. V dropped 6 bases and J dropped 3 bases, with 8 bases sitting between them. The CDR3 is made up of 12 amino acids. In nucleotides, the CDR3 is TGTGCCAGCAGCAGGGCCTACTATGGCTACACCTTC. This codes for CASSRAYYGYTF.

This clonotype has ten or more counts. A read error may produce the germline difference seen at one junction end. The CDR3, as DNA: TGCGCCAGCAGCTCCAACAATGAGCAGTTCTTC. The encoded protein is CASSSNNEQFF. This sequence joins TRBV28 and TRBJ2-1, with no clear D. CDR1 and CDR2 (germline): MDHEN, SYDVKM. The CDR3 spans 11 residues. Combining the CDR3 with reference TRBV28 and TRBJ2-1 gives the whole variable domain DVKVTQSSRYLVKRTGEKVFLECVQDMDHENMFWYRQDPGLGLRLIYFSYDVKMKEKGDIPEGYSVSREKKERFSLILESASTNQTSMYLCASSSNNEQFFGPGTRLTVL.

This clonotype was picked up many times. The chain is built from TRBV12-3 or TRBV12-4 and TRBJ1-1; 9 bases agree with TRBD1. The V and J ends lost 6 bases and 4 bases, in that order; junction bases with no gene match: 3. CDR3 length: 13 amino acids. CDR3 sequence: CASSQDRGTEAFF. CDR3 bases: TGTGCCAGCAGCCAGGACAGGGGCACTGAAGCTTTCTTT.

This clonotype was counted at least ten times. The J gene is TRBJ2-7, the V gene TRBV20-1, with 7 bases aligning to TRBD1. This CDR3 comprises 15 residues. Germline loops: CDR1 DFQATT, CDR2 SNEGSKA (reference sequence). V lost 0 bases to trimming and J lost 2 bases; unmatched junction nucleotides: 7. CDR3: CSARDGRQGAYEQYF. CDR3 sequence (DNA): TGCAGTGCTAGAGATGGGAGACAGGGAGCCTACGAGCAGTACTTC.

This clonotype was recorded many times. V is TRBV6-5 and J is TRBJ2-3, with TRBD1 identical over 7 bases. With V trimmed by 5 bases and J by 9 bases, 11 bases remained unmatched. The V gene's germline CDR1 is MNHEY and CDR2 SVGAGI. The CDR3 contains 14 residues. CDR3 nucleotide sequence: TGTGCCAGCAGTATCACCGGGACAGTCATAACGCAGTATTTT. As protein: CASSITGTVITQYF.

The table lists this clonotype with a few counts. The chain combines TRBV5-1 with TRBJ1-2; tentatively, D is TRBD1 (5 bases). The CDR3 covers 16 residues. The germline V gene encodes CDR1 SGHRS and CDR2 YFSETQ. V was pared by 1 base and J by 2 bases, with 15 bases between. CDR3 nucleotides: TGCGCCAGCAGCTTGCAGCAGGGAGGGAACAACTATGGCTACACCTTC. This codes for CASSLQQGGNNYGYTF.

This chain joins TRBV7-2 and TRBJ1-2; D possibly corresponds to TRBD1 (5 bases). This CDR3 spans 14 amino acids. V was clipped by 7 bases and J by 3 bases, with 15 bases between them. The germline V gene has CDR1 SGHTA and CDR2 FQGNSA. The CDR3 DNA reads TGTGCCAGCACCACAGGAGGGTCGTACTATGGCTACACCTTC. The encoded protein is CASTTGGSYYGYTF.

This rearrangement joins TRBV6-2 or TRBV6-3 to TRBJ2-7, with 11 bases aligning to TRBD2. CDR3 size: 13 residues. V lost 2 bases and J lost 6; bases outside the gene matches: 0. Germline loops: CDR1 MNHEY, CDR2 SVGEGT. This CDR3 reads CASSYGLAGEQYF. CDR3 nucleotides: TGTGCCAGCAGTTACGGACTAGCGGGCGAGCAGTACTTC.

This chain connects TRBV5-1 to TRBJ2-1; 13 nucleotides line up with TRBD2. Germline V gives CDR1 SGHRS, CDR2 YFSETQ. This CDR3 has 16 residues. The ends lost 4 bases at V and 6 bases at J; junction bases unmatched: 7. CDR3 region: CASSGGLAGNFNEQFF. CDR3 nucleotide sequence: TGCGCCAGCAGCGGGGGACTAGCGGGGAACTTCAATGAGCAGTTCTTC. The full variable domain, completed using reference TRBV5-1 and TRBJ2-1, is KAGVTQTPRYLIKTRGQQVTLSCSPISGHRSVSWYQQTPGQGLQFLFEYFSETQRNKGNFPGRFSGRQFSNSRSEMNVSTLELGDSALYLCASSGGLAGNFNEQFFGPGTRLTVL.

This clonotype was seen only a few times. V usage is TRBV20-1 and J usage is TRBJ1-1; D remains unclear. The CDR3 has 13 residues. Germline-derived CDR1 and CDR2 are DFQATT and SNEGSKA (reference sequence). The ends were cut back, 8 bases at V and 11 bases at J, with 24 bases in the middle. The CDR3 spells CSPSGGGDQGAFF. In nucleotides, the CDR3 is TGCAGTCCTTCCGGCGGAGGAGACCAAGGGGCTTTCTTT.

This clonotype occurred many times. The J gene is TRBJ1-5, the V gene TRBV20-1; 8 nucleotides align to TRBD1. The CDR3 is 15 amino acids. Germline CDR1 reads DFQATT; CDR2 reads SNEGSKA (reference sequence). Losses at the gene ends were 6 bases for V and 0 bases for J; bases not matched to a gene: 7. The CDR3 reads CSAVTGGRSNQPQHF. In nucleotides, the CDR3 is TGCAGTGCCGTAACAGGGGGTCGTAGCAATCAGCCCCAGCATTTT.

This chain joins TRBV5-1 and TRBJ2-5, with D maybe TRBD2 (6 bases). V lost 4 bases, J lost 3 bases, and 10 bases lay in between. From germline, CDR1 is SGHRS and CDR2 YFSETQ. This CDR3 spans 13 amino acids. The CDR3 sequence is CASSRTTEETQYF. CDR3 nucleotides: TGCGCCAGCAGCCGGACTACTGAAGAGACCCAGTACTTC.

The V and J genes are TRBV4-1 and TRBJ2-3, with 12 bases aligning to TRBD2. J was trimmed by 4 bases and V by 1 base; bases with no gene match: 3. The V gene's germline CDR1 is MGHRA and CDR2 YSYEKL. CDR3 length: 16 amino acids. This CDR3 reads CASSQVASGRADTQYF. CDR3 nucleotides: TGCGCCAGCAGCCAAGTTGCTAGCGGGAGGGCAGATACGCAGTATTTT.

The V call is TRBV27, the J call TRBJ2-1, with 13 bases aligning to TRBD2. Trimming at V came to 1 base and at J to 4 bases, leaving 4 bases not matched to a gene. The CDR3 runs to 17 residues. Germline V lookup: CDR1 MNHEY, CDR2 SMNVEV (reference sequence). The CDR3 region has the DNA TGTGCCAGCAGTTTATGGACTAGCGGGAGAAGTTACAATGAGCAGTTCTTC. Translation: CASSLWTSGRSYNEQFF.

This clonotype showed up just a few times. The chain links TRBV3-1 to TRBJ1-2; D might be TRBD1 (5 bases). Between the trimmed V and J ends, which lost 1 base and 7 bases, there was a span of 13 bases. This CDR3 is built from 14 residues. From germline, CDR1 is LGHDT and CDR2 YNNKEL (reference sequence). The CDR3 is CASSQVAGEGGYTF. The CDR3 DNA reads TGTGCCAGCAGCCAAGTCGCGGGGGAAGGTGGCTACACCTTC. Supplemented by reference TRBV3-1 and TRBJ1-2, the full variable domain reads DTAVSQTPKYLVTQMGNDKSIKCEQNLGHDTMYWYKQDSKKFLKIMFSYNNKELIINETVPNRFSPKSPDKAHLNLHINSLELGDSAVYFCASSQVAGEGGYTFGSGTRLTVV.

J is TRBJ2-2 and V is TRBV5-1, with TRBD1 matching 8 bases. Trimming at V came to 4 bases and at J to 5 bases, leaving 7 bases not matched to a gene. The CDR3 contains 15 residues. Germline V gene data show CDR1 as SGHRS and CDR2 as YFSETQ. CDR3 residues: CASSQGAKWTGELFF. CDR3 DNA sequence: TGCGCCAGCAGCCAGGGGGCAAAGTGGACCGGGGAGCTGTTTTTT.

V is TRBV5-6 and J is TRBJ1-1; the D gene is possibly TRBD1 (6 bases). The CDR3 is 13 amino acids. Germline V lookup: CDR1 SGHDT, CDR2 YYEEEE. V lost 0 bases, J lost 6 bases, and 9 bases lay in between. Here the CDR3 reads CASSLGHRAEAFF. In DNA form, the CDR3 reads TGTGCCAGCAGCTTGGGACACAGGGCTGAAGCTTTCTTT.

This clonotype came up a few times. V usage is TRBV7-3 and J usage is TRBJ1-1; D uncertain. CDR1 and CDR2 from the germline V gene are SGHTA and FQGTGA. CDR3 size: 14 residues. V lost 5 bases and J lost 3, with 13 bases in between. CDR3 DNA: TGTGCCAGCAGCATTGAACACGGGTACACTGAAGCTTTCTTT. This gives the protein CASSIEHGYTEAFF.

Regarding this clonotype: A single base separates this from a much larger clone, so it may be a read error. The chain couples TRBV6-1 to TRBJ2-7; the D gene is possibly TRBD2 (5 bases). This CDR3 is built from 16 residues. V lost 1 base to trimming and J lost 3 bases, with 16 bases between them. Germline CDR1 reads MNHNS; CDR2 reads SASEGT. DNA of the CDR3: TGTGCCAGCAGTGAAGAGTGGGAAGGGAGCATCTACGAGCAGTACTTC. Translated: CASSEEWEGSIYEQYF.

Only a few counts were recorded for this clonotype. J is TRBJ1-4 and V is TRBV20-1, with a possible D match to TRBD1 (6 bases). The CDR3 sequence is 15 residues long. V gave up 1 base and J gave up 7 bases, with 16 bases separating them. Germline values: CDR1 DFQATT, CDR2 SNEGSKA (reference sequence). The CDR3 spells CSARARDRRVEKLFF. The CDR3 coding sequence is TGCAGTGCTAGAGCCCGCGACAGGAGGGTTGAAAAACTGTTTTTT.

The rearrangement uses TRBV9 and TRBJ2-3, with TRBD2 matching 16 bases. The germline gives CDR1 SGDLS, CDR2 YYNGEE. With V trimmed by 3 bases and J by 2 bases, 3 bases remained unmatched. The CDR3 is 17 residues long. CDR3 coding DNA: TGTGCCAGCAGCGGGGGACTAGCGGGAGGGAACACAGATACGCAGTATTTT. Its translation is CASSGGLAGGNTDTQYF.